The 2 T cell receptor beta chains given below trace back to one sample, sequenced in a study of response to subunit inactivated influenza vaccine. TCRdb used MiXCR to reprocess the RT-PCR reads, holding one entry per CDR3 protein. The repertoire includes about 500,000 distinct CDR3 sequences, over 10% of them detected once, and roughly 13% sits in the top ten. Source: PBMCs from blood, taken 45 days after vaccination. These receptor sequences come from a middle-aged man who received an inactivated influenza vaccine.

This chain uses TRBV27 with TRBJ2-7; 7 bases are a match to TRBD1. The CDR3 has 14 residues. Trimming at V came to 0 bases and at J to 7 bases, leaving 6 bases not matched to a gene. The germline V gene encodes CDR1 MNHEY and CDR2 SMNVEV (reference sequence). The CDR3 DNA is TGTGCCAGCAGTTTATCTGAGGGGGCGAGGGAGCAGTACTTC. This translates into CASSLSEGAREQYF.

The chain combines TRBV7-9 with TRBJ2-1; 10 bases fit TRBD2. Trimming removed 4 bases from V and 4 bases from J; junction bases left unmatched: 10. Germline lookup yields CDR1 SEHNR and CDR2 FQNEAQ (reference sequence). CDR3 length: 17 amino acids. CDR3 coding DNA: TGTGCCAGCAGCTCCTCCTACGGACTAGCGGAATACAATGAGCAGTTCTTC. It is translated as CASSSSYGLAEYNEQFF.